Below are 30 T cell receptor beta chains sequenced from a single sample in a study of cytomegalovirus exposure and HLA in healthy donors. Use of 60 Vbeta and 13 Jbeta primers characterized the PCR. The repertoire was sequenced with immunoSEQ multiplex PCR; TCRdb's copy has only in-frame clones and lacks some. The sample has 150,000 to 200,000 clones, 75% to 85% seen once. Sequenced input: PBMCs. The source is a young woman in good health and CMV-seronegative.

As for this clone: Other DNA sequences from this sample encode an identical CDR3 as well. The rearrangement joins TRBV18 to TRBJ2-1; 7 bases are shared with TRBD1. Germline V lookup: CDR1 KGHSH, CDR2 LQKENI. This CDR3 is built from 13 residues. V lost 2 bases, J lost 6 bases, and 1 base stayed unmatched. The CDR3 sequence: CASSPAGGNEQFF. The CDR3 nucleotides read TGTGCCAGCTCACCAGCAGGGGGCAATGAGCAGTTCTTC.

This chain links TRBV28 with TRBJ1-2; 7 bases are a match to TRBD1. The J segment lost 0 bases and the V segment lost 6 bases, leaving 7 bases of the junction unmatched. This CDR3 region has 15 residues. The germline gives CDR1 MDHEN, CDR2 SYDVKM. CDR3 amino acids: CASRRFRGTNYGYTF. CDR3 bases: TGTGCCAGCAGGCGATTCAGGGGGACTAACTATGGCTACACCTTC.

The chain links TRBV15 to TRBJ2-7, with a weak D call TRBD2 (6 bases). Trimming left V 1 base short and J 7 bases short, with 14 bases between. The CDR3 is 14 residues long. Per germline, CDR1 LNHNV and CDR2 YYDKDF (reference sequence). The CDR3 sequence is CATSRGAGFLEQYF. CDR3 nucleotides: TGTGCCACCAGCAGAGGGGCGGGATTTTTGGAGCAGTACTTC.

The genes are TRBV2 and TRBJ2-7; D gene ambiguous. V lost 10 bases and J 1 base, leaving 20 bases between the germline ends. The CDR3 totals 15 residues. The germline V gene has CDR1 SNHLY and CDR2 FYNNEI. The CDR3 DNA reads as TGTGCCACCGCCTTGATGCAGGCCGCTTCCTACGAGCAGTACTTC. Its translation: CATALMQAASYEQYF.

This clone turned up a few times. The CDR3 nucleotides are TGTGCCGGGACAGGGAGGGACAGGCCAGATTCACCCCTCCACTTT. Protein product: CAGTGRDRPDSPLHF. The J gene is TRBJ1-6, the V gene TRBV6-6; 9 bases are a match to TRBD1. This CDR3 comprises 15 residues. Germline CDR1 and CDR2: MNHNY and SVGAGI (reference sequence). Trimming at V came to 11 bases and at J to 8 bases, leaving 13 bases not matched to a gene.

The rearrangement links TRBV7-6 to TRBJ2-7; 7 bases map to TRBD1. The trim removed 6 bases at V and 2 bases at J, leaving 4 bases unmatched. Germline-derived CDR1 and CDR2 are SGHVS and FNYEAQ. This CDR3 has 13 amino acids. The CDR3 reads CASSQDRAYEQYF. DNA for the CDR3: TGTGCCAGCAGTCAAGACAGGGCCTACGAGCAGTACTTC.

This clone was observed a handful of times. This chain links TRBV7-8 with TRBJ1-6; D is perhaps TRBD1 (6 bases). This CDR3 spans 13 amino acids. Trimming removed 3 bases from V and 6 bases from J, with 6 bases in between. Germline values: CDR1 SGHVS, CDR2 FQNEAQ. The CDR3 DNA reads as TGTGCCAGCAGCTTGGACAGTAATTCACCCCTCCACTTT. It is translated as CASSLDSNSPLHF.

The gene calls are TRBV27 and TRBJ1-3; D call uncertain. The CDR3 contains 14 residues. CDR1 is MNHEY and CDR2 is SMNVEV in the germline V gene (reference sequence). V was trimmed by 6 bases and J by 0 bases, leaving 9 bases between them. CDR3 sequence reads: CASRPIRSGNTIYF. In DNA form, the CDR3 reads TGTGCCAGCAGGCCTATCCGCTCTGGAAACACCATATATTTT.

The V and J genes are TRBV23-1 and TRBJ2-3, with TRBD2 matching 7 bases. TRBV23-1 is known as an ORF, though its function is uncertain. The CDR3 runs 14 residues. Trimming removed 5 bases from V and 2 bases from J; junction bases left unmatched: 4. CDR3 protein: CASSSGTNTDTQYF. CDR3 coding DNA: TGCGCCAGCAGTAGCGGGACGAACACAGATACGCAGTATTTT.

The chain combines TRBV28 with TRBJ2-7; no clear D gene. The CDR3 consists of 11 residues. Trimming stripped 8 bases from V and 3 bases from J, with 8 bases between. Germline V CDR1 and CDR2: MDHEN, SYDVKM. CDR3 amino acids: CASRSNYEQYF. CDR3 DNA sequence: TGTGCCAGCCGTTCTAACTACGAGCAGTACTTC. The variable domain in full, completed from reference TRBV28 and TRBJ2-7, reads DVKVTQSSRYLVKRTGEKVFLECVQDMDHENMFWYRQDPGLGLRLIYFSYDVKMKEKGDIPEGYSVSREKKERFSLILESASTNQTSMYLCASRSNYEQYFGPGTRLTVT.

The J gene is TRBJ1-5, the V gene TRBV2, with D possibly TRBD1 on 5 matching bases. From germline, CDR1 is SNHLY and CDR2 FYNNEI. With 6 bases removed from V and 0 bases from J, the gap between germline ends came to 9 bases. This CDR3 has 14 residues. The DNA of the CDR3 is TGTGCCAGCAGCGGACACCTTAGCAATCAGCCCCAGCATTTT. Translating it yields CASSGHLSNQPQHF.

The chain couples TRBV18 to TRBJ1-2; 8 bases line up with TRBD1. The junction had 5 bases not matched to a gene; V was cut back by 3 bases and J by 2 bases. Germline CDR1 and CDR2: KGHSH and LQKENI. The CDR3 sequence is 15 residues long. Here the CDR3 DNA reads TGTGCCAGCTCACCGGGGACAGGCCGAAACTATGGCTACACCTTC. Its translation: CASSPGTGRNYGYTF.

This chain connects TRBV5-1 to TRBJ1-1; D might be TRBD1 (5 bases). This CDR3 has 14 amino acids. Germline V gene sequence: CDR1 SGHRS, CDR2 YFSETQ. Between the trimmed V and J ends, which lost 4 bases and 0 bases, there was a span of 10 bases. The CDR3 loop is CASSLGLMNTEAFF. The CDR3 region has the DNA TGCGCCAGCAGCCTGGGACTCATGAACACTGAAGCTTTCTTT.

The chain joins TRBV5-1 to TRBJ2-7; 15 nucleotides align to TRBD2. Germline V gives CDR1 SGHRS, CDR2 YFSETQ. The CDR3 length is 16 residues. The V and J ends lost 3 bases and 4 bases, in that order; junction bases with no gene match: 5. The CDR3 nucleotides are TGCGCCAGCAGCTGGACTAGCGGGGGGGGCACTTACGAGCAGTACTTC. Translating gives CASSWTSGGGTYEQYF. Full variable domain (rest looked up from reference TRBV5-1 and TRBJ2-7): KAGVTQTPRYLIKTRGQQVTLSCSPISGHRSVSWYQQTPGQGLQFLFEYFSETQRNKGNFPGRFSGRQFSNSRSEMNVSTLELGDSALYLCASSWTSGGGTYEQYFGPGTRLTVT.

The V and J genes are TRBV11-2 and TRBJ2-7; TRBD1 agrees at 9 bases. The germline CDR1 and CDR2 sequences are SGHAT and FQNNGV. The J segment lost 2 bases and the V segment lost 4 bases, leaving 6 bases of the junction unmatched. The CDR3 totals 15 residues. CDR3 residues: CASSWETGGTYEQYF. CDR3 DNA: TGTGCCAGCAGCTGGGAGACAGGGGGAACCTACGAGCAGTACTTC. The entire variable domain, with the rest obtained from reference TRBV11-2 and TRBJ2-7, is as follows: EAGVAQSPRYKIIEKRQSVAFWCNPISGHATLYWYQQILGQGPKLLIQFQNNGVVDDSQLPKDRFSAERLKGVDSTLKIQPAKLEDSAVYLCASSWETGGTYEQYFGPGTRLTVT.

The chain employs TRBV20-1 and TRBJ2-7; no definite D call. The CDR3 has 11 residues. From germline, CDR1 is DFQATT and CDR2 SNEGSKA (reference sequence). The ends were cut back, 0 bases at V and 7 bases at J, with 7 bases in the middle. CDR3 coding DNA: TGCAGTGCTAGAGATACGGAGGAGCAGTACTTC. Protein: CSARDTEEQYF.

As to this clone: Germline is not matched at one junction end, which may reflect a read error. The chain has TRBV7-9 and TRBJ1-1; 7 bases agree with TRBD1. The CDR3 runs 16 residues. Germline assignment: CDR1 SEHNR and CDR2 FQNEAQ (reference sequence). CDR3 sequence (DNA): TGTTCCAGCAGCTTAGGGCGTTCGGGGGACAGCACTGAAGCTTTCTTT. Translation gives CSSSLGRSGDSTEAFF.

This clone was seen just once. The CDR3 nucleotides are TGTGCCAGCTCACCACGAACACGACAGGGGGCGACAGAGCAGTACTTC. It translates to CASSPRTRQGATEQYF. The chain links TRBV18 to TRBJ2-7; the match to TRBD1 covers 10 bases. CDR3 length: 16 amino acids. J gave up 7 bases and V 1 base, and 10 bases lay outside the gene matches. Germline CDR1 is KGHSH and CDR2 is LQKENI.

This clone was detected only a few times. The chain couples TRBV28 to TRBJ1-6; TRBD1 aligns across 9 bases. The CDR3 length is 15 residues. Germline CDR1 is MDHEN and CDR2 is SYDVKM. V shed 7 bases and J 7 bases; nucleotides not matched to a gene: 8. The CDR3 reads CASNRGQGKNSPLHF. The CDR3 DNA follows: TGTGCCAGCAACAGGGGACAGGGAAAGAATTCACCCCTCCACTTT.

This chain uses TRBV25-1 with TRBJ1-2; a weak D match, TRBD1 (6 bases). There are 15 residues in the CDR3. V was pared by 1 base and J by 6 bases, with 15 bases between. Per germline, CDR1 MGHDK and CDR2 SYGVNS. The CDR3 DNA reads as TGTGCCAGCAGTGAATCAAACAGGGTAGGCGATGGCTACACCTTC. Amino acid sequence: CASSESNRVGDGYTF.

This clone appeared a few times. The chain uses TRBV6-1 and TRBJ2-1; tentative D call: TRBD1 (5 bases). The CDR3 is made up of 13 amino acids. The germline gives CDR1 MNHNS, CDR2 SASEGT. V gave up 6 bases and J gave up 4 bases, with 10 bases separating them. CDR3 coding DNA: TGTGCCAGCAGCCCGACAGATTACAATGAGCAGTTCTTC. It yields the protein CASSPTDYNEQFF.

The chain employs TRBV6-1 and TRBJ1-2; 8 bases map to TRBD1. The length of the CDR3 is 15 residues. In germline, CDR1 is MNHNS, CDR2 SASEGT. Trimming removed 6 bases from V and 2 bases from J; junction bases left unmatched: 8. CDR3 DNA sequence: TGTGCCAGCAGACCGGGACAGGCAAAGAACTATGGCTACACCTTC. It is translated as CASRPGQAKNYGYTF.

The chain links TRBV5-1 to TRBJ2-3; 7 bases fit TRBD2. CDR3 length: 17 residues. V shed 4 bases, J shed 4 bases, and the junction held 15 bases outside the gene matches. Germline V gene data show CDR1 as SGHRS and CDR2 as YFSETQ. CDR3 in DNA: TGCGCCAGCAGCCCAAGGAGCGGGGCCAGGGCCGCAGATACGCAGTATTTT. Encoded protein: CASSPRSGARAADTQYF.

The CDR3 DNA is TGTGCCAGCAGCGTAGTAGCCCTAACAGATACGCAGTATTTT. Residues: CASSVVALTDTQYF. J is TRBJ2-3 and V is TRBV9, with unresolved D. The germline V and J ends were trimmed by 0 bases and 3 bases, with 8 bases remaining between them. CDR1 is SGDLS, CDR2 YYNGEE, per germline. The CDR3 is 14 residues long. Full variable domain (missing parts from reference TRBV9 and TRBJ2-3): DSGVTQTPKHLITATGQRVTLRCSPRSGDLSVYWYQQSLDQGLQFLIQYYNGEERAKGNILERFSAQQFPDLHSELNLSSLELGDSALYFCASSVVALTDTQYFGPGTRLTVL.

This clone was found a few times. This sequence joins TRBV7-9 and TRBJ1-4, with TRBD1 identical over 8 bases. This CDR3 has 16 residues. Trimming cost V 1 base and J 10 bases; bases outside gene matches: 11. The V gene's germline CDR1 is SEHNR and CDR2 FQNEAQ (reference sequence). The CDR3 bases are TGTGCCAGCAGCTTAGGATCAGGGGGCCCTGGGGGAAAACTGTTTTTT. Translated, it gives CASSLGSGGPGGKLFF.

The genes are TRBV6-6 and TRBJ1-1; 9 bases map to TRBD1. J gave up 1 base and V 7 bases, and 4 bases lay outside the gene matches. The CDR3 is made up of 14 amino acids. The germline V gene has CDR1 MNHNY and CDR2 SVGAGI (reference sequence). The CDR3 sequence: CASMRQGGNTEAFF. CDR3 DNA sequence: TGTGCCAGCATGAGACAGGGGGGGAACACTGAAGCTTTCTTT.

This clone turned up a few times. This chain connects TRBV7-9 to TRBJ1-2; the D gene is possibly TRBD1 (5 bases). Germline V CDR1 and CDR2: SEHNR, FQNEAQ (reference sequence). The CDR3 consists of 14 residues. V lost 3 bases, J lost 4 bases, and 12 bases lay in between. Here the CDR3 reads CASSFEGAAYGYTF. The CDR3 DNA sequence: TGTGCCAGCAGCTTTGAAGGGGCAGCCTATGGCTACACCTTC.

The table lists this clone with a count of one. The chain uses TRBV27 and TRBJ2-1; weak D call: TRBD2 (6 bases). The CDR3 runs to 16 residues. Per germline, CDR1 MNHEY and CDR2 SMNVEV (reference sequence). The germline V and J ends were trimmed by 7 bases and 8 bases, with 24 bases remaining between them. The CDR3 DNA sequence: TGTGCCAGCAATGTTGGTTTAACTAGCCACCGGCATGAGCAGTTCTTC. Its translation is CASNVGLTSHRHEQFF.

This clone came up once. The V gene is TRBV13, the J gene TRBJ2-7; 7 nucleotides match TRBD1. The V segment lost 5 bases and the J segment 3 bases; nucleotides outside the gene matches: 10. CDR1 and CDR2 (germline): PRHDT, FYEKMQ (reference sequence). This CDR3 contains 15 residues. The CDR3, as DNA: TGTGCCAGCAGCACCTACCGGGACAGCTACTACGAGCAGTACTTC. Its protein is CASSTYRDSYYEQYF.

The chain is built from TRBV2 and TRBJ1-5, with a possible D match to TRBD1 (5 bases). The ends were cut back, 4 bases at V and 0 bases at J, with 10 bases in the middle. Looked up from germline, CDR1 is SNHLY and CDR2 is FYNNEI. The CDR3 covers 15 residues. In nucleotides, the CDR3 is TGTGCCAGCAGTGGGACAAGTTATAGCAATCAGCCCCAGCATTTT. Its protein is CASSGTSYSNQPQHF.